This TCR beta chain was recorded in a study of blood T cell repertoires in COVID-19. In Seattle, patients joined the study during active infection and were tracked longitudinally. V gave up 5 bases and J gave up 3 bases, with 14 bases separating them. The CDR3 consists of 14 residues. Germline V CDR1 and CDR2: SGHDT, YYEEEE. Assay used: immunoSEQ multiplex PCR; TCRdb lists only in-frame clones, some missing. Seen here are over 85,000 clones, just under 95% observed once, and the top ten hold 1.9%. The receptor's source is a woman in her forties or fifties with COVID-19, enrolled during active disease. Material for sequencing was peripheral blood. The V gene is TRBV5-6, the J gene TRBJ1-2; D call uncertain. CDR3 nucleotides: TGTGCCAGCAGGCAGAGGAGGGCCTACTATGGCTACACCTTC. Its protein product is CASRQRRAYYGYTF.